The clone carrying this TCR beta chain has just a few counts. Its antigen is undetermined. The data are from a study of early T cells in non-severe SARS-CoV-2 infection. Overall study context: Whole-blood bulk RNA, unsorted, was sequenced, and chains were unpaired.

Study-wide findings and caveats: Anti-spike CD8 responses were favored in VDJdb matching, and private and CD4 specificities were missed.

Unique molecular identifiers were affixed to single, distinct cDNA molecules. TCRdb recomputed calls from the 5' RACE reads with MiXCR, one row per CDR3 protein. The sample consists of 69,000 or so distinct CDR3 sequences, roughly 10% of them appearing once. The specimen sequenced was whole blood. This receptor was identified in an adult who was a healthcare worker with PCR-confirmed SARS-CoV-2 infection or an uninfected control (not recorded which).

The CDR3 DNA follows: TGTGCCAGCAGCGTAGGCTCAGATACGCAGTATTTT. It translates to CASSVGSDTQYF. The rearrangement uses TRBV9 and TRBJ2-3; D gene uncertain. The CDR3 is 12 amino acids. Germline values: CDR1 SGDLS, CDR2 YYNGEE. Trimming shortened V by 0 bases and J by 4 bases, and 3 bases separated the two germline ends.